These T cell receptor beta chains were read from a single sample in a study of graft-versus-host responses after intestinal transplantation. These receptors' targets are unknown. Measured with immunoSEQ multiplex PCR; TCRdb has only the in-frame clones, and not every one. The repertoire holds about 110,000 clones, around 90% seen once, with 0.71% in the top ten. The source material was unstimulated CD4+ T cells sorted from spleen or lymph node cells, sampled before transplant. These receptors were obtained from a human donor who was the organ donor for an intestinal transplant. Each CDR3 is given without its conserved first and last residue. The D gene is left open where the match is weak. Size is omitted from some rows. Given values are once, few, many or a class for expanded clones.

v_call,clone_size,d_call,cdr3_length,j_call,cdr3_aa
TRBV29-1,.,TRBD2,10,TRBJ2-3,SVERGGDTQY
TRBV29-1,once,.,10,TRBJ2-7,SAVVLQGPEY
TRBV7-2,.,.,12,TRBJ1-5,ASSFYYSNQPQH
TRBV9,.,.,13,TRBJ1-4,ASSVEGRKIEKLF
TRBV10-3,.,TRBD1,11,TRBJ1-2,AISEDRDYGYT
TRBV4-1,.,.,14,TRBJ2-7,ASSRSRGAQPYEQY
TRBV19,.,TRBD1,13,TRBJ2-5,ASSAHGQGAKEQY
TRBV2,.,TRBD2,14,TRBJ2-1,ASRGVQKRGNNEQF
TRBV6-6,.,.,12,TRBJ1-3,ASSQTRTGNTIY
TRBV7-9,.,.,14,TRBJ2-2,ASSRDGQGPGWQLF
TRBV5-6,.,.,13,TRBJ2-3,ASSLVDGVRSTQY
TRBV11-3,.,TRBD2,12,TRBJ2-7,ASSLVAGAYEQY
TRBV11-3,.,.,11,TRBJ2-3,ASSLIAAGTQY
TRBV7-8,once,.,13,TRBJ1-4,ASSFRGGPNEKLF
TRBV11-3,.,TRBD1,13,TRBJ1-2,ASSGRTGPFYGYT
TRBV6-5,.,.,11,TRBJ2-7,ASNTGSSYEQY
TRBV4-1,.,TRBD1,13,TRBJ1-1,ASSQGQTMNTEAF
TRBV19,.,.,14,TRBJ1-2,ASSTYAGREGYGYT